Listed below are T cell receptor beta chains from one sample, sequenced in a study of cytomegalovirus exposure and HLA in healthy donors. This table comes from immunoSEQ multiplex PCR, and its TCRdb copy is limited to in-frame clones, with some not included. This table holds tens of thousands of clones, 63% found once. The sample was PBMCs. The origin of the receptors is a young woman in good health and CMV-seronegative. CDR3s include the opening cysteine and the closing phenylalanine or tryptophan. Clone size, where shown, is once, few, many, or a class for clones that have expanded.

>TRBV9|TRBJ2-1|.
CASSPAGAYNEQFF
>TRBV2|TRBJ1-1|few
CASRFKGVNTEAFF
>TRBV6-5|TRBJ1-2|.
CASRTQDSGYGYTF
>TRBV18|TRBJ1-1|.
CASSPITEAFF
>TRBV9|TRBJ2-5|.
CASSAGLAGGEETQYF
>TRBV4-3|TRBJ2-3|once
CASSQETRASRAQYF
>TRBV9|TRBJ2-7|few
CASSLDRGEQYF
>TRBV6-5|TRBJ2-7|.
CASSRTGGTLYEQYF
>TRBV7-9|TRBJ2-2|.
CASSLWPSGIAGELFF
>TRBV6-5|TRBJ2-5|few
CASIPPGQLETQYF
>TRBV28|TRBJ1-1|.
CASSSWTLAFF
>TRBV6-6|TRBJ1-5|few
CASSYSGEQPQHF
>TRBV29-1|TRBJ2-7|.
CSVERGTYEQYF
>TRBV9|TRBJ2-3|.
CASSVDSGTGVYRDTQYF
>TRBV10-3|TRBJ1-1|.
CAISKQGTDTEAFF
>TRBV30|TRBJ2-2|.
CAWRRISGNTGELFF
>TRBV13|TRBJ1-6|.
CASSLVLGQGGNSPLHF
>TRBV5-6|TRBJ2-7|medium-sized
CASSRGGPEQYF
>TRBV18|TRBJ2-7|.
CASSHLGAGGLYEQYF
>TRBV6-5|TRBJ2-7|.
CASSYGLRDSYEQYF
>TRBV19|TRBJ1-3|.
CASSIPGLTGNTIYF
>TRBV28|TRBJ1-5|.
CASSRNRGQPQHF
>TRBV4-3|TRBJ2-1|.
CASSQDSPDPYNEQFF
>TRBV29-1|TRBJ1-1|few
CSVESGVRGNTEAFF
>TRBV27|TRBJ2-7|.
CASRGGRTYEQYF
>TRBV6-1|TRBJ2-7|.
CASSEASRLDEQYF
>TRBV27|TRBJ1-2|.
CASSFGIAGDYTF
>TRBV6-1|TRBJ1-6|few
CASSEALRGLMSPLHF
>TRBV5-6|TRBJ1-1|few
CASSPLRTTEAFF
>TRBV2|TRBJ1-1|.
CASRELIEAFF
>TRBV6-4|TRBJ2-1|.
CASRGLAGGGNEQFF
>TRBV4-2|TRBJ2-2|.
CASSQDRGRTNTGELFF
>TRBV5-5|TRBJ1-5|.
CASSAWDSFQPQHF
>TRBV18|TRBJ1-1|.
CASSRRDRGWTEAFF
>TRBV5-5|TRBJ1-3|.
CASSLQTGRTLSGNTIYF
>TRBV10-3|TRBJ1-4|few
CAIGTGRLEKLFF
>TRBV5-1|TRBJ2-2|once
CASSRTATGELFF